A selection of T cell receptor beta chains follows, all from one sample in a study of T cell changes during pregnancy in multiple sclerosis. Clones were sequenced by immunoSEQ multiplex PCR, and TCRdb holds only the in-frame ones, with some missing. The table has more than 40,000 clones, 90% seen once. Sequenced here: peripheral blood, sampled in the first trimester of pregnancy. These receptors originate from a female donor in good health, enrolled as a control in a pregnancy study. Each CDR3 is given with its conserved first and last residue. Fields, in order: clone size, D gene, CDR3 length, V gene, CDR3 protein. D genes are given only for firm matches. Rows give clone size only sometimes, using once, few, many, or a class for an expanded clone.

size: -
D: TRBD2
length: 15
V: TRBV5-1
CDR3: CASSPGLTHTGELFF

size: once
D: -
length: 16
V: TRBV27
CDR3: CASSLTRQMNTGELFF

size: once
D: TRBD2
length: 13
V: TRBV7-3
CDR3: CASSMTSDNEQFF

size: -
D: -
length: 13
V: TRBV28
CDR3: CASLTGQDNEQFF

size: -
D: TRBD1
length: 12
V: TRBV19
CDR3: CASSAGGRGYTF

size: -
D: -
length: 17
V: TRBV28
CDR3: CASSPPLGRGSNQPQHF

size: -
D: -
length: 13
V: TRBV29-1
CDR3: CSVGGRLAYEQYF

size: -
D: -
length: 15
V: TRBV7-9
CDR3: CASSPTMGGYNEQFF

size: -
D: -
length: 16
V: TRBV6-5
CDR3: CASSYVPRGANEKLFF

size: few
D: TRBD1
length: 19
V: TRBV28
CDR3: CASSQPTLAGTGINYGYTF

size: -
D: TRBD1
length: 15
V: TRBV29-1
CDR3: CSVDRERSPGAGYTF

size: -
D: TRBD1
length: 14
V: TRBV28
CDR3: CASSPGQGPYEQYF

size: -
D: TRBD1
length: 17
V: TRBV6-1
CDR3: CASSEILQGPPTDTQYF

size: -
D: TRBD2
length: 14
V: TRBV7-8
CDR3: CASSPTSGGRVQYF

size: -
D: TRBD2
length: 15
V: TRBV7-2
CDR3: CASSLSSGGLGTQYF

size: -
D: TRBD1
length: 16
V: TRBV19
CDR3: CASSTTGTGIAYGYTF